This TCR beta chain was identified in a study of shared clonotypes between healthy human individuals. Study as a whole: Two women and three men aged 18 to 49 served as donors. Donors had three CD4 naive, three CD4 memory, two CD8 naive and one CD8 memory plate apiece. Notes on the study in general: Among donors, the sharing of clonotypes was expected to be influenced by sequencing depth.

Both subsets, CD45RA+ naive and CD45RA-negative memory, were split from the CD4+ cells. The CDR3 contains 17 residues. Germline CDR1 reads GTSNPN; CDR2 reads SVGIG (reference sequence). V was pared by 1 base and J by 5 bases, with 23 bases between. Only in-frame clones appear in the TCRdb table, and some are missing; sequencing was by immunoSEQ multiplex PCR. Of approximately 2.5 million clones listed, approximately 93% are singletons. This clone has a single count. Antigen unknown. Sequencing input: naive CD4+ T cells from PBMCs. Subset indicated: CD45RA+ positively selected. The V and J genes are TRBV30 and TRBJ1-1, with D perhaps TRBD1 (5 bases). This clonotype originated in a man in his late teens or twenties in good health. Some clones in this sample may be carry-over from other donors' samples. CDR3 in amino acids: CAWSEGAYIQMGTEAFF. The CDR3 bases are TGTGCCTGGAGTGAAGGGGCTTACATACAAATGGGGACTGAAGCTTTCTTT.